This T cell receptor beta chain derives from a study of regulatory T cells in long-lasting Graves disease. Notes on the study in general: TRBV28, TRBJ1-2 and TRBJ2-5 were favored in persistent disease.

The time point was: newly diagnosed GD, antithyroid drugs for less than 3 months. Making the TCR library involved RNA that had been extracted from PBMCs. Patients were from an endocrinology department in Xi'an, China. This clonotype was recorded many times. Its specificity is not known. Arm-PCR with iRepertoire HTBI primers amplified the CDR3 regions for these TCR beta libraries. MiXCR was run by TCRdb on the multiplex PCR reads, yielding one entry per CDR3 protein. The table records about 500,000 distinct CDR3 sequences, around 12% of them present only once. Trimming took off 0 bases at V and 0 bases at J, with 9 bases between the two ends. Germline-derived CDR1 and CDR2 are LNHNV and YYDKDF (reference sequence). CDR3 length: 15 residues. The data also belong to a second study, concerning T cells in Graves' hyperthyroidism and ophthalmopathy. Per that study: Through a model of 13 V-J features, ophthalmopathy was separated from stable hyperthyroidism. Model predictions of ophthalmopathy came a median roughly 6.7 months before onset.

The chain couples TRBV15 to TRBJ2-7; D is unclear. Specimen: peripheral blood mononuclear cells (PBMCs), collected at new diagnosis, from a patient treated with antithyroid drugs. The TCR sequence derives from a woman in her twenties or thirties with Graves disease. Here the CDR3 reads CATSRDRFSSYEQYF. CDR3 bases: TGTGCCACCAGCAGAGACAGGTTTAGCTCCTACGAGCAGTACTTC.